This T cell receptor (beta chain) was sequenced for a study of CD8 T cells in Susac syndrome. Study background: When their blood was taken, the Susac syndrome patients had either not yet had any therapy, were taking corticosteroids, or were taking intravenous immunoglobulin alone.

With respect to this clonotype: Its antigen is not known.

Study-wide results and limits: Among active patients and in TEMRA cells, CD8+ clonal expansion in Susac reached its peak.

After extraction with the RNeasy kit, about 0.5 to 1 ug of the RNA was reverse transcribed using random hexamers. TCRdb passed the immunoSEQ multiplex PCR reads through MiXCR, listing each CDR3 protein once. The table lists 150,000 to 200,000 distinct CDR3 sequences, about 95% of them singletons, with around 0.16% in the top ten. The sequence was collected from a human donor with Susac syndrome. Sample: CD8+ T cells from PBMCs.

In DNA form, the CDR3 reads TGTGCCAGCAGTTCCAACAGGGGCCCCAATCAGCCCCAGCATTTT. This gives the protein CASSSNRGPNQPQHF. The chain is built from TRBV27 and TRBJ1-5; TRBD1 aligns across 7 bases. Germline CDR1 and CDR2: MNHEY and SMNVEV (reference sequence). V shed 4 bases and J 3 bases; nucleotides not matched to a gene: 6. There are 15 residues in the CDR3.